The present entry profiles one T cell receptor beta chain with its context. The sample originates from a study of blood T cell repertoires in COVID-19. Source study methods: Cell counts per sample came from amplifying reference gene primers. Assay used: immunoSEQ multiplex PCR; TCRdb lists only in-frame clones, some missing. V, J and clone size are those of that table, while D and trimming were read from the DNA. The sample contains 200,000 to 250,000 clones, just under 90% of which appear only once. J gave up 8 bases and V 4 bases, and 8 bases lay outside the gene matches. CDR3 size: 13 residues. In germline, CDR1 is SGHRS, CDR2 YFSETQ. Participants classified as exposed had met a COVID-19 case within 2 weeks before study entry.

Sequencing used PBMCs or T cells enriched from blood (not recorded which). This chain uses TRBV5-1 with TRBJ1-1; TRBD1 matches at 7 bases. The source of this sequence is a man in his fifties who had been exposed to COVID-19. The CDR3: CASSQHRGEEAFF. As DNA, the CDR3 is TGCGCCAGCAGCCAACACAGGGGAGAGGAAGCTTTCTTT. The complete variable domain, with remaining parts taken from reference TRBV5-1 and TRBJ1-1, reads KAGVTQTPRYLIKTRGQQVTLSCSPISGHRSVSWYQQTPGQGLQFLFEYFSETQRNKGNFPGRFSGRQFSNSRSEMNVSTLELGDSALYLCASSQHRGEEAFFGQGTRLTVV.